This T cell receptor beta chain appears in the sequencing data of a study of lung T cells in sarcoidosis with Löfgren's syndrome. The CDR3 covers 16 residues. CDR1 MNHEY and CDR2 SVGEGT come from the germline V gene. The ends were cut back, 7 bases at V and 4 bases at J, with 21 bases in the middle. One entry per CDR3 protein results from TCRdb running MiXCR on the reads. The sample includes some 18,000 distinct CDR3 sequences, approximately 21% seen only once; the top ten take roughly 4.3%. This sequence was found in a human donor with sarcoidosis (Löfgren's syndrome or another form), or a control subject (not recorded which). Sequenced input: CD4+ T cells from PBMCs. This sequence joins TRBV6-2 or TRBV6-3 and TRBJ2-3; D is unclear. The CDR3 DNA follows: TGTGCCAGCAACTACTCGATCAACCGCGGAGCAGATACGCAGTATTTT. It yields the protein CASNYSINRGADTQYF.